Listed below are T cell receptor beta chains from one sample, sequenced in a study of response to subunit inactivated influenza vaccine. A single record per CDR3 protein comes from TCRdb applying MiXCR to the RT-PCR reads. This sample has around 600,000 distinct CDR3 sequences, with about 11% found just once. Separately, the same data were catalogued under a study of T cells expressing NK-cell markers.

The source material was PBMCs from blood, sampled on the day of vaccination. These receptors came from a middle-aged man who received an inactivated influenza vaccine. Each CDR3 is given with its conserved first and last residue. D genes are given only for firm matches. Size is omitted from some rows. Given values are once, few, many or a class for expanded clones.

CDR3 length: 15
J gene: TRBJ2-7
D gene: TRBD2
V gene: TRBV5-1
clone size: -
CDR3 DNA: TGCGCCAGCAGCTCCGGGACTAGCGGGGGGTACGAGCAGTACTTC
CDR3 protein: CASSSGTSGGYEQYF

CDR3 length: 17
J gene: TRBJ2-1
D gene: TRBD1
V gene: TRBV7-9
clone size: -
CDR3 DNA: TGTGCCAGCAGCTTAGTACAGGGGGCTTACGGTTACAATGAGCAGTTCTTC
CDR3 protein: CASSLVQGAYGYNEQFF

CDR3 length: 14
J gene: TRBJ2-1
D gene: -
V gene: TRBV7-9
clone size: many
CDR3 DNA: TGTGCCATGGCCGAGGGGGGCTCCTACAATGAGCAGTTCTTC
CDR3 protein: CAMAEGGSYNEQFF

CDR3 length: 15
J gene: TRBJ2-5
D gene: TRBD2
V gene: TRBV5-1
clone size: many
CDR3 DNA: TGCGCCAGCAGCTTAATAAGCGGGGGTGAAGAGACCCAGTACTTC
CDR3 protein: CASSLISGGEETQYF

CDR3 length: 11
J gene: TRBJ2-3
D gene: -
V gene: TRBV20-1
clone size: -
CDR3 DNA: TGCAGTGCTAGACAGGGGGATACGCAGTATTTT
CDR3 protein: CSARQGDTQYF

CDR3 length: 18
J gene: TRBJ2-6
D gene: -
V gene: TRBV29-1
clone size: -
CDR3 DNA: TGCAGCGTTGAATTATCGGGTAGGGGCCACTCTGGGGCCAACGTCCTGACTTTC
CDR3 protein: CSVELSGRGHSGANVLTF

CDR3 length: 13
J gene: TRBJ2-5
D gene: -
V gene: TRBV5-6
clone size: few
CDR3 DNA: TGTGCCAGCAGCTTGGGGGGATGGGAGACCCAGTACTTC
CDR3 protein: CASSLGGWETQYF

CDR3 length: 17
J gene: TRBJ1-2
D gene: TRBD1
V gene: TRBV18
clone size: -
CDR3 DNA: TGTGCCAGCTCACCCCCGGGACAGGGGGCTAATACTGATGGCTACACCTTC
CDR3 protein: CASSPPGQGANTDGYTF

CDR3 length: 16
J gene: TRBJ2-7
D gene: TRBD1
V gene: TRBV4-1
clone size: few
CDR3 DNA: TGCGCCAGCAGCCCCCACCAGGAGACAGGGGCTAACGAGCAGTACTTC
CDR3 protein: CASSPHQETGANEQYF

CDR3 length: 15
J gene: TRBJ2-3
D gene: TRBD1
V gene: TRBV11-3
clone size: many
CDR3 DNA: TGTGCCAGCAGCTTGGGACAGGGATTCACAGATACGCAGTATTTT
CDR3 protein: CASSLGQGFTDTQYF

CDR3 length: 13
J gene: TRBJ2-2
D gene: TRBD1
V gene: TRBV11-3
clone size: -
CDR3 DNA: TGTGCCAGCAGTCCTACAGGGGCCGGGGAGCTGTTTTTT
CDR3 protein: CASSPTGAGELFF

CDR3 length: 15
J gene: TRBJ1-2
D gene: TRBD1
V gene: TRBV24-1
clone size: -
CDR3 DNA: TGTGCCACCAGTGATTCTGGGGACAGGGGGCTTGGCTACACCTTC
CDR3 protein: CATSDSGDRGLGYTF

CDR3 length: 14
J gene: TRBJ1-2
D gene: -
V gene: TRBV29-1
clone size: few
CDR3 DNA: TGCAGCGTGTGGGGCACGGCGGCAAACTATGGCTACACCTTC
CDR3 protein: CSVWGTAANYGYTF

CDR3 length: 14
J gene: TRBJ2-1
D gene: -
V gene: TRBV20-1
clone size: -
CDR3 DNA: TGCAGTGCAAAAAGGGGCTCCTCCTACAATGAGCAGTTCTTC
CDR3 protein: CSAKRGSSYNEQFF

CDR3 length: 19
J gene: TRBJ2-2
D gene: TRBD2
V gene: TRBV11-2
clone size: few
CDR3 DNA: TGTGCCAGCAGCGGCCCCGCCCTAACTAGCGGGAGGAACACCGGGGAGCTGTTTTTT
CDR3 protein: CASSGPALTSGRNTGELFF

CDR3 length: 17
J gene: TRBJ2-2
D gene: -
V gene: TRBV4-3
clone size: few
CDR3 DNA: TGCGCCAGCAGCCAAGAAGGGGGGCTCTGGGGCACCGGGGAGCTGTTTTTT
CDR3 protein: CASSQEGGLWGTGELFF

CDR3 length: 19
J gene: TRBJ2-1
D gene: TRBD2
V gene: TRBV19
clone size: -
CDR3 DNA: TGTGCCAGTAGTGTAGGTTCCTTTTTCGGGAGGATCTCCTACAATGAGCAGTTCTTC
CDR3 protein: CASSVGSFFGRISYNEQFF

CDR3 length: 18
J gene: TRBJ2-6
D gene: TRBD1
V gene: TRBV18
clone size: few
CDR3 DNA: TGTGCCAGCTCACCAAAGGGGACAGGGGATTCTGGGGCCAACGTCCTGACTTTC
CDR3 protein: CASSPKGTGDSGANVLTF

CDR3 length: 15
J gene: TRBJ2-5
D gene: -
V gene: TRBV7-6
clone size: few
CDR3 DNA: TGTGCCAGCAGCTCCCCCCCTGGTACCGGAGAGACCCAGTACTTC
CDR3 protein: CASSSPPGTGETQYF

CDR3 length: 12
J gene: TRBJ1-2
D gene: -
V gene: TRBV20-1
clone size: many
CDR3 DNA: TGCAGTGCTGGAACAGGGACGAATGGCTACACCTTC
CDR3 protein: CSAGTGTNGYTF

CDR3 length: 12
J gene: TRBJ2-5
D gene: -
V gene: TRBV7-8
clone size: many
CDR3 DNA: TGTGCCAGCAGGGCAAACCAAGAGACCCAGTACTTC
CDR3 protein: CASRANQETQYF

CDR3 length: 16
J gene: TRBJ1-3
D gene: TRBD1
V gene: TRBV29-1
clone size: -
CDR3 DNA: TGCAGCGCCCTAGGTACCGGGACAGGGAGTGGAAACACCATATATTTT
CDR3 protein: CSALGTGTGSGNTIYF

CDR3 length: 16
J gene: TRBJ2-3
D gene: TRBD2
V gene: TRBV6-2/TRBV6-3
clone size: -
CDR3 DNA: TGTGCCAGCAGTCCACTAGCGGGAGAATCGGCAGATACGCAGTATTTT
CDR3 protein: CASSPLAGESADTQYF

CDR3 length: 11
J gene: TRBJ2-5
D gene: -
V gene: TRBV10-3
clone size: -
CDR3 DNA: TGTGCCGCCCGGACCGCGGAGACCCAGTACTTC
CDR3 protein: CAARTAETQYF

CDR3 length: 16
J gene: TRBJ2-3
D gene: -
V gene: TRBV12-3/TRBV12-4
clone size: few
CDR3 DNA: TGTGCCAGCAGTTTCGGGCCAAGGATGTACACAGATACGCAGTATTTT
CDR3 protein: CASSFGPRMYTDTQYF

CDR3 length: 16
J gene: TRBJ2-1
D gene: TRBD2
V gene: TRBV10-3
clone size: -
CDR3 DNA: TGTGCCATCAGAACCAACCTAGCGGGAGGAACCAATGAGCAGTTCTTC
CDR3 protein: CAIRTNLAGGTNEQFF

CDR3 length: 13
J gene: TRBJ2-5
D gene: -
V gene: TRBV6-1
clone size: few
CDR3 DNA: TGTGCCAGCAGTGCTCCGGCCGTGGAGACCCAGTACTTC
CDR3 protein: CASSAPAVETQYF

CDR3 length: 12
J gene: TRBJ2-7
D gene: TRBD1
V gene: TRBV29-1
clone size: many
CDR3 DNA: TGCAGCGGTCAGGGGGCCGACTTGGAGCAGTACTTC
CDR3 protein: CSGQGADLEQYF

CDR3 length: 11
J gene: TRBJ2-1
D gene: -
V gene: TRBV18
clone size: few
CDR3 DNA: TGTGCCAGCTCACCTGAAACTGAGCAGTTCTTC
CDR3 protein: CASSPETEQFF

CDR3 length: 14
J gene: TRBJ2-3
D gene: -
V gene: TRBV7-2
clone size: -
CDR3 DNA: TGTGCCAGCAGCCCCATGAGAGGGGCGGCTACGCAGTATTTT
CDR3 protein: CASSPMRGAATQYF

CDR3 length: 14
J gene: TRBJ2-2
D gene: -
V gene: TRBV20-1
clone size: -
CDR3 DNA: TGCAGTGCCGCGGGAATGAGGAACACCGGGGAGCTGTTTTTT
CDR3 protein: CSAAGMRNTGELFF

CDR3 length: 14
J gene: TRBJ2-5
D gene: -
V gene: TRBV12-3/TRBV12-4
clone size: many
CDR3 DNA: TGTGCCAGCAGTTTAGGGCAGATCAAAGAGACCCAGTACTTC
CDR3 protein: CASSLGQIKETQYF

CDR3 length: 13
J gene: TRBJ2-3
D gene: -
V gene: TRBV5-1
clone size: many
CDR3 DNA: TGTGCCAGCAGTCTTTCAGGGGCAGATACGCAGTATTTT
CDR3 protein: CASSLSGADTQYF

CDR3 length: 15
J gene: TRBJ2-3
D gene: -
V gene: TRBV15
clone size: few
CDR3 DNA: TGTGCCACCAGCAGAGTCCGGGGCAGCACAGATACGCAGTATTTT
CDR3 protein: CATSRVRGSTDTQYF

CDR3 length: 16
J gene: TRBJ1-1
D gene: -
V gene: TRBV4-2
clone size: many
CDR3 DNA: TGTGCCAGCAGTCCCCCTCTTAGGGGAATGAACACTGAAGCTTTCTTT
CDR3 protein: CASSPPLRGMNTEAFF

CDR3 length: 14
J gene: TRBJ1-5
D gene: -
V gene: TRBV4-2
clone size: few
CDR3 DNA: TGTGCCAGCAGCCAAGTGTCAGAGGGCCAGCCCCAGCATTTT
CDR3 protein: CASSQVSEGQPQHF

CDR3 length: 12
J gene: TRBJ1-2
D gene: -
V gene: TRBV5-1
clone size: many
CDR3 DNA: TGCGCCAGCAGCTTGGGGACCTATGGCTACACCTTC
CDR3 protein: CASSLGTYGYTF

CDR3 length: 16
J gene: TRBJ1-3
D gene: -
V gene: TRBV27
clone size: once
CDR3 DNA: TGTGCCAGCAGTCGGACATCACTAGACTCTGGAAACACCATATATTTT
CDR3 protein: CASSRTSLDSGNTIYF

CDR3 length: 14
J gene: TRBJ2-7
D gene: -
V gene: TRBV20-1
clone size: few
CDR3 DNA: TGCAGTGGCGAAGTAGCGGAGGGCTCCTACGAGCAGTACTTC
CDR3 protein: CSGEVAEGSYEQYF

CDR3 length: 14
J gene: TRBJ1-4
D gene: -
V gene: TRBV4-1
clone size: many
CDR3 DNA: TGCGCCAGCAGCCAAGGACCTTCAAATGAAAAACTGTTTTTT
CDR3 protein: CASSQGPSNEKLFF

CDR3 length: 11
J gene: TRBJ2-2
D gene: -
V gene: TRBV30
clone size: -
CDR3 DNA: TGTGCCTGGAGTGTACTCGGGGAGCTGTTTTTT
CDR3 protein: CAWSVLGELFF

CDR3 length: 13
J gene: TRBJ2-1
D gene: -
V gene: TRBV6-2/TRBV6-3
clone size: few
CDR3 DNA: TGTGCCGGGCGACAGACGGCCTACAATGAGCAGTTCTTC
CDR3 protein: CAGRQTAYNEQFF

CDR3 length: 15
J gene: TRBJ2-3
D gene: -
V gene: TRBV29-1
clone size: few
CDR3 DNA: TGCAGCGTTGAAGATGGGGGTGCCCCCGCAGATACGCAGTATTTT
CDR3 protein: CSVEDGGAPADTQYF

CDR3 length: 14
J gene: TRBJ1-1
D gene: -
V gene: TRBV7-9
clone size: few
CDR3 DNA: TGTGCCAGCAGCCCCGGGACCGGGGCCCCTGAAGCTTTCTTT
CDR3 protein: CASSPGTGAPEAFF

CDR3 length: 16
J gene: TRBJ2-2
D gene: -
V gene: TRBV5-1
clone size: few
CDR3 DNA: TGCGCCAGCAGCAGGGACCGGCACTCAGTCTCCGGGGAGCTGTTTTTT
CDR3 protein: CASSRDRHSVSGELFF

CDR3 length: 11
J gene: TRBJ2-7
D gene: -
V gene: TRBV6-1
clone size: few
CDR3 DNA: TGTGCCAGCATGAGCTCCTACGAGCAGTACTTC
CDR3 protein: CASMSSYEQYF

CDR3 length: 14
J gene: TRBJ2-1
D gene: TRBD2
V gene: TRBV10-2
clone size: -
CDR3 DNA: TGCGCCAGCAGCGATAGCGGGGGGAGGAATGAGCAGTTCTTC
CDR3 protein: CASSDSGGRNEQFF

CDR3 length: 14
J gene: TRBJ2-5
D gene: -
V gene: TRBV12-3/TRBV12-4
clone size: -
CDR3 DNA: TGTGCCAGCAGTTTCGGCGGACGAGTGGAGACCCAGTACTTC
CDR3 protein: CASSFGGRVETQYF

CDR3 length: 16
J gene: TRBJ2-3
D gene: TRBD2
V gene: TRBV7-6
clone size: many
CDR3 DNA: TGTGCCAGCAGCTTAGTAGCGGGGGGCCGCACAGATACGCAGTATTTT
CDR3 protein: CASSLVAGGRTDTQYF

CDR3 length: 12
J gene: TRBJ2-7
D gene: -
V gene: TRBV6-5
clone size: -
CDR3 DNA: TGTGCCAGCAGTTACTTTGGTTATGAGCAGTACTTC
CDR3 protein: CASSYFGYEQYF

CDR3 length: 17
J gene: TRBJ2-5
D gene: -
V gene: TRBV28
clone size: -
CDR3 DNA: TGTGCCAGCAGTGAACCGGGACTCCCGCAGTTCCAAGAGACCCAGTACTTC
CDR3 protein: CASSEPGLPQFQETQYF

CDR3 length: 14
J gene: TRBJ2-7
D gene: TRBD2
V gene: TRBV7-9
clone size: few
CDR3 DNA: TGTGCCAGCAGCAAGGGACTACCCTACTGGGAGCAGTACTTC
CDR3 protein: CASSKGLPYWEQYF

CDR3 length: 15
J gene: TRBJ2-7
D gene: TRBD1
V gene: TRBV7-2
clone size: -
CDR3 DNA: TGTGCCAGCAGTCAACGACAGGGGTATTTCTACGAGCAGTACTTC
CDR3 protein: CASSQRQGYFYEQYF

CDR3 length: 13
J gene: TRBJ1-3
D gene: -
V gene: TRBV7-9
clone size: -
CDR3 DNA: TGTGCCAGCAGCCCTCCGTCTTCAAACACCATATATTTT
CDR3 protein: CASSPPSSNTIYF

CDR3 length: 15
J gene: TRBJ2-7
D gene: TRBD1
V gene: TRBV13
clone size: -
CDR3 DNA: TGTGCCAGCAGCAATCCGGGACAGGGAATAAAAGAGCAGTACTTC
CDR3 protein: CASSNPGQGIKEQYF

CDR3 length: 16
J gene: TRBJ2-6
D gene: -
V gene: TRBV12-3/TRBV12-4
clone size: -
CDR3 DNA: TGTGCCAGCAGTAGGAATATCGGCGCTGGGGCCAACGTCCTGACTTTC
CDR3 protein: CASSRNIGAGANVLTF

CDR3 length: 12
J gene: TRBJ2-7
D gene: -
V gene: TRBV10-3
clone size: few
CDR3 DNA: TGTGCCATCACGGCAGGTCTGGGCGAGCAGTACTTC
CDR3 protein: CAITAGLGEQYF